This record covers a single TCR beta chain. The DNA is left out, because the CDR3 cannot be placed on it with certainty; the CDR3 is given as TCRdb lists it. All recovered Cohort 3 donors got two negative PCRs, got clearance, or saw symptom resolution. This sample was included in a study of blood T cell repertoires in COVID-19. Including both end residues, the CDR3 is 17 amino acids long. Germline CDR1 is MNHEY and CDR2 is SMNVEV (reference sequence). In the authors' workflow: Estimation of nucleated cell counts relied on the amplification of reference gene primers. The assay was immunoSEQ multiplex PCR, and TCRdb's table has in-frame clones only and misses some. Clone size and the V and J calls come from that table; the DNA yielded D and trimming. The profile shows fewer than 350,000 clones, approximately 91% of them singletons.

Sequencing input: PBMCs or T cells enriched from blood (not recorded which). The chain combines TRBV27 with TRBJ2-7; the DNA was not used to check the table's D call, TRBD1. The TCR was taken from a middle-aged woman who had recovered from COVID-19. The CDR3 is CASSSSARVIDFYEQYF.